The text below deals with one TCR beta chain. Antigen: not known. Measured with immunoSEQ multiplex PCR; TCRdb has only the in-frame clones, and not every one. The table lists 20,000 to 25,000 clones, approximately 77% of them singletons. The sample originates from a study of PD-L1 blockade in urothelial cancer. About the research overall: Administration of atezolizumab to patients began at some point between 2014 and 2016, at 1,200 mg intravenously every 3 weeks. Male sex and bladder-origin urothelial cancer were recorded for twenty-five of 29 patients.

V was pared by 1 base and J by 8 bases, with 9 bases of the junction left unmatched. In germline, CDR1 is SGHNT, CDR2 YYREEE (reference sequence). The CDR3 runs to 17 residues. The sample's time point: peripheral blood 6 weeks after treatment start. Study-wide points: Below-median pretreatment blood TCR clonality was a predictor of better survival.

The sequencing used PBMCs, collected around atezolizumab (anti-PD-L1) treatment. This TCR came from a man in his 70s with urothelial cancer. The chain carries TRBV5-4 and TRBJ2-1, with 13 bases fitting TRBD2. The CDR3 DNA is TGTGCCAGCAGCTTGATGGGGAGGACTAGCGGGAGAGATGAGCAGTTCTTC. Its translation is CASSLMGRTSGRDEQFF.